One and the same sample provided the 5 T cell receptor beta chains below, sequenced in a study of blood T cell repertoires in COVID-19. TCRdb keeps only in-frame clones here, not all; method: immunoSEQ multiplex PCR. The sample has about 330,000 clones; around 83% are singletons. Sequences were obtained from peripheral blood. These receptor sequences come from a woman aged 50 to 60 with acute or convalescent COVID-19.

The chain uses TRBV2 and TRBJ2-5, with 9 bases matching TRBD2. The germline CDR1 and CDR2 sequences are SNHLY and FYNNEI. The V gene end was trimmed by 9 bases and the J gene end by 5 bases; junction bases not matched to a gene: 7. The CDR3 has 13 residues. The CDR3 DNA is TGTGCCAGTCAGCGGGGGGCTGGGGAGACCCAGTACTTC. Its protein is CASQRGAGETQYF.

The genes are TRBV11-2 and TRBJ2-3, with a possible D match to TRBD1 (6 bases). The length of the CDR3 is 13 residues. V was pared by 2 bases and J by 6 bases, with 9 bases between. In germline, CDR1 is SGHAT, CDR2 FQNNGV. CDR3 region: CASSLPQGDTQYF. The CDR3 DNA follows: TGTGCCAGCAGCTTACCCCAGGGGGATACGCAGTATTTT.

CDR3 coding DNA: TGTGCTAGTGGCGCAGGGCTAGCGGTCTACGAGCAGTACTTC. As protein: CASGAGLAVYEQYF. V gene TRBV12-5 combines with J gene TRBJ2-7; TRBD2 agrees at 7 bases. Trimming took 6 bases from V and 3 from J; bases not matched to a gene: 8. Germline CDR1 and CDR2: LGHNT and FRNRAP. The CDR3 contains 14 residues.

In this sample, this clone turned up a few times. The V call is TRBV18, the J call TRBJ2-3, with TRBD2 as a possible D gene (5 bases). This CDR3 is built from 14 residues. V lost 6 bases and J lost 4, with 14 bases in between. The germline V gene encodes CDR1 KGHSH and CDR2 LQKENI. The CDR3 nucleotides read TGTGCCAGCTCTACGGAGGCTGTTTCAGATACGCAGTATTTT. It encodes CASSTEAVSDTQYF.

The gene calls are TRBV30 and TRBJ1-2; no clear D. CDR3 size: 14 residues. V lost 0 bases and J 3 bases, leaving 11 bases between the germline ends. CDR1 and CDR2 from the germline V gene are GTSNPN and SVGIG (reference sequence). The CDR3 nucleotides read TGTGCCTGGAGTGTGAGGGATGTGGACTATGGCTACACCTTC. The encoded protein is CAWSVRDVDYGYTF.